A single sample is the source of the 21 T cell receptor beta chains below, sequenced in a study of T cell responses to AZD1222 COVID-19 vaccine. The table came from immunoSEQ multiplex PCR; TCRdb's copy has only in-frame clones and leaves some out. The table records approximately 100,000 clones, approximately 84% of them present only once. Sequenced material: peripheral blood, taken on day 0 of AZD1222 vaccination. The receptors derive from an adult in good health.

The V and J genes are TRBV28 and TRBJ2-2, with TRBD2 matching 9 bases. The junction had 2 bases not matched to a gene; V was cut back by 6 bases and J by 3 bases. Germline V gives CDR1 MDHEN, CDR2 SYDVKM. This CDR3 is built from 14 residues. CDR3 bases: TGTGCCAGCAGGAGCGGGAGGTACACCGGGGAGCTGTTTTTT. Its translation is CASRSGRYTGELFF. Full variable domain (outside the CDR3, taken from reference TRBV28 and TRBJ2-2): DVKVTQSSRYLVKRTGEKVFLECVQDMDHENMFWYRQDPGLGLRLIYFSYDVKMKEKGDIPEGYSVSREKKERFSLILESASTNQTSMYLCASRSGRYTGELFFGEGSRLTVL.

The chain has TRBV6-5 and TRBJ1-5; D is ambiguous. Germline V gene sequence: CDR1 MNHEY, CDR2 SVGAGI. V lost 6 bases and J lost 0, with 12 bases in between. This CDR3 comprises 15 residues. This CDR3 is CASSSSANSNQPQHF. The CDR3 DNA sequence: TGTGCCAGCAGCAGTTCCGCGAATAGCAATCAGCCCCAGCATTTT.

This chain uses TRBV12-3 or TRBV12-4 with TRBJ2-7; weak D call: TRBD1 (8 bases). This CDR3 has 13 amino acids. V was clipped by 6 bases and J by 3 bases, with 12 bases between them. The CDR3 loop reads CASRQGEGYEQYF. In DNA form, the CDR3 reads TGTGCCAGCAGACAGGGGGAGGGCTACGAGCAGTACTTC.

The J gene is TRBJ1-2, the V gene TRBV7-9; possible D gene TRBD1, 5 bases. V lost 5 bases and J 3 bases, leaving 10 bases between the germline ends. The CDR3 covers 13 residues. Per germline, CDR1 SEHNR and CDR2 FQNEAQ (reference sequence). The CDR3 bases are TGTGCCAGCAGCCCGTCGGGGGACTATGGCTACACCTTC. Translating gives CASSPSGDYGYTF. Full variable domain (rest looked up from reference TRBV7-9 and TRBJ1-2): DTGVSQNPRHKITKRGQNVTFRCDPISEHNRLYWYRQTLGQGPEFLTYFQNEAQLEKSRLLSDRFSAERPKGSFSTLEIQRTEQGDSAMYLCASSPSGDYGYTFGSGTRLTVV.

The V gene is TRBV19, the J gene TRBJ1-5; 9 bases line up with TRBD1. CDR1 is LNHDA, CDR2 SQIVND, per germline (reference sequence). This CDR3 is 20 amino acids long. The ends lost 7 bases at V and 2 bases at J; junction bases unmatched: 21. CDR3 protein: CASIQTPGQGISYRNQPQHF. As DNA, the CDR3 is TGTGCCAGTATTCAAACCCCGGGACAGGGAATTTCGTACCGCAATCAGCCCCAGCATTTT.

The chain has TRBV3-1 (or the pseudogene TRBV3-2) and TRBJ1-1; D gene ambiguous. The CDR3 extends over 13 amino acids. The V gene lost 3 bases and the J gene lost 1 base, with 6 bases spanning the gap. Germline CDR1 and CDR2: LGHDT and YNNKEL (reference sequence). The DNA of the CDR3 is TGTGCCAGCAGCCAGGGGTCGAACACTGAAGCTTTCTTT. Amino acids: CASSQGSNTEAFF.

The chain recombines TRBV19 with TRBJ2-3, with D possibly TRBD2 on 6 matching bases. This CDR3 contains 15 residues. Trimming removed 3 bases from V and 1 base from J, with 11 bases in between. Germline CDR1 LNHDA, CDR2 SQIVND (reference sequence). Written as DNA, the CDR3 is TGTGCCAGTAGTATCGGCAGGAGGGGCACAGATACGCAGTATTTT. It encodes CASSIGRRGTDTQYF.

This clone was recorded only once. The chain links TRBV5-1 to TRBJ2-7; D assignment may be TRBD1 or TRBD2 (6 bases each). Trimming took off 1 base at V and 2 bases at J, with 13 bases between the two ends. CDR1 SGHRS and CDR2 YFSETQ come from the germline V gene. The CDR3 length is 15 residues. In nucleotides, the CDR3 is TGCGCCAGCAGCTTGAATTGGGGGGCTACCTACGAGCAGTACTTC. Residues: CASSLNWGATYEQYF.

The count of this clone is one. The chain uses TRBV5-1 and TRBJ2-3; possible D gene TRBD1, 6 bases. Germline V gene sequence: CDR1 SGHRS, CDR2 YFSETQ. This CDR3 spans 17 amino acids. Trimming removed 4 bases at V and 4 bases at J, with 22 bases between. CDR3: CASSQAPGAGSSDTQYF. The DNA for the CDR3 is TGCGCCAGCAGCCAAGCCCCAGGGGCTGGATCATCAGATACGCAGTATTTT.

This clone appeared a single time. The chain uses TRBV3-1 (or the pseudogene TRBV3-2) and TRBJ1-5; D not resolved. This CDR3 contains 13 residues. The V and J ends lost 1 base and 10 bases respectively, with 11 bases between them. Germline lookup yields CDR1 LGHDT and CDR2 YNNKEL (reference sequence). The CDR3 is CASSQVSTPPQHF. The CDR3 coding sequence is TGTGCCAGCAGCCAAGTCTCGACACCACCCCAGCATTTT.

The chain carries TRBV6-2 or TRBV6-3 and TRBJ1-3; 12 bases align to TRBD1. This CDR3 contains 19 residues. Germline trimming cut 4 bases from V and 2 bases from J; bases unmatched to any gene: 12. Germline V gives CDR1 MNHEY, CDR2 SVGEGT. CDR3 sequence (DNA): TGTGCCAGCAGTTTTACCGGGACAGGGGGCTTTGAAGCTGGAAACACCATATATTTT. This codes for CASSFTGTGGFEAGNTIYF.

CDR3 residues: CAVPGPNTGELFF. The DNA of the CDR3 is TGTGCCGTTCCGGGACCCAACACCGGGGAGCTGTTTTTT. The rearrangement links TRBV9 to TRBJ2-2; D tentatively fits TRBD1 or TRBD2 (5 bases each). Germline V gene sequence: CDR1 SGDLS, CDR2 YYNGEE. The germline V and J ends were trimmed by 10 bases and 2 bases, with 12 bases remaining between them. CDR3 length equals 13 residues. Drawing the rest from reference TRBV9 and TRBJ2-2, the complete variable domain is DSGVTQTPKHLITATGQRVTLRCSPRSGDLSVYWYQQSLDQGLQFLIQYYNGEERAKGNILERFSAQQFPDLHSELNLSSLELGDSALYFCAVPGPNTGELFFGEGSRLTVL.

The CDR3: CASSFGNYGYTF. For the CDR3, the DNA is TGTGCCAGCAGTTTTGGTAACTATGGCTACACCTTC. V usage is TRBV12-3 or TRBV12-4 and J usage is TRBJ1-2; D is undetermined. The CDR3 has 12 residues. The germline V and J ends were trimmed by 3 bases and 1 base, with 3 bases remaining between them.

V is TRBV19 and J is TRBJ2-3; 8 bases line up with TRBD2. Losses at the gene ends were 5 bases for V and 0 bases for J; bases not matched to a gene: 10. This CDR3 region has 17 residues. Germline V lookup: CDR1 LNHDA, CDR2 SQIVND (reference sequence). As DNA, the CDR3 is TGTGCCAGTAGTCCTAGTGTCCCTAGCGGGAGCACAGATACGCAGTATTTT. Translating it yields CASSPSVPSGSTDTQYF.

This rearrangement joins TRBV7-8 to TRBJ1-1, with D perhaps TRBD1 (5 bases). The CDR3 contains 14 residues. V dropped 2 bases and J dropped 4 bases, with 11 bases sitting between them. Per the germline V gene, CDR1 is SGHVS and CDR2 is FQNEAQ. The chain's CDR3 is CASSLFSGGTEAFF. The DNA for the CDR3 is TGTGCCAGCAGCTTATTTAGCGGGGGCACTGAAGCTTTCTTT.

This clone has a handful of counts. This rearrangement joins TRBV3-1 (or the pseudogene TRBV3-2) to TRBJ1-1, with a weak D call TRBD1 (6 bases). CDR1 LGHDT and CDR2 YNNKEL come from the germline V gene (reference sequence). V was clipped by 1 base and J by 4 bases, with 13 bases between them. The length of the CDR3 is 15 residues. The CDR3 is CASSQAGGMGTEAFF. For the CDR3, the DNA is TGTGCCAGCAGCCAAGCGGGGGGCATGGGCACTGAAGCTTTCTTT.

The chain couples TRBV19 to TRBJ1-5; D is ambiguous. The CDR3 has 13 residues. V was trimmed by 5 bases and J by 4 bases, leaving 9 bases between them. Germline V lookup: CDR1 LNHDA, CDR2 SQIVND (reference sequence). The CDR3, as DNA: TGTGCCAGTAGTCTTACAAATAATCAGCCCCAGCATTTT. This gives the protein CASSLTNNQPQHF.

The rearrangement joins TRBV28 to TRBJ1-3, with 7 bases matching TRBD1. From germline, CDR1 is MDHEN and CDR2 SYDVKM. The CDR3 contains 17 residues. The V and J ends lost 1 base and 1 base, in that order; junction bases with no gene match: 7. The CDR3 DNA reads TGTGCCAGCAGTTTATCTACCGGGACAGTTTCTGGAAACACCATATATTTT. Its translation: CASSLSTGTVSGNTIYF.

This clone showed up just a few times. This chain joins TRBV6-4 and TRBJ2-3, with TRBD1 matching 9 bases. CDR3 length: 15 residues. The trim removed 5 bases at V and 3 bases at J, leaving 6 bases unmatched. Germline V gene sequence: CDR1 MRHNA, CDR2 SNTAGT. The CDR3 nucleotides read TGTGCCAGCAGTCCTAGGGACAGGGAGACAGATACGCAGTATTTT. The encoded protein is CASSPRDRETDTQYF.

A few counts support this clone. The gene calls are TRBV6-1 and TRBJ2-1; D call uncertain. This CDR3 comprises 16 residues. The germline V gene has CDR1 MNHNS and CDR2 SASEGT. V lost 1 base and J lost 5, with 15 bases in between. The chain's CDR3 is CASSEDLTRSHNEQFF. CDR3 in DNA: TGTGCCAGCAGTGAAGATTTAACCCGAAGCCACAATGAGCAGTTCTTC.

The J gene is TRBJ1-4, the V gene TRBV2; tentatively, D is TRBD1 (6 bases). The CDR3 totals 12 residues. The germline V and J ends were trimmed by 7 bases and 8 bases, with 11 bases remaining between them. Germline CDR1 SNHLY, CDR2 FYNNEI. CDR3 DNA: TGTGCCAGCAACAGGGCAGACGAAAAACTGTTTTTT. Protein product: CASNRADEKLFF.